The 15 T cell receptor beta chains below all came from one sample that was sequenced in a study of T cell repertoires in cytomegalovirus infection (dated by TCRdb to between 2019 and 2020). Sequencing was carried out with an Illumina HiSeq 1500. In-frame beta chains were kept once TCRdb had trimmed the public reads at Q25 with fastp and called clones with MiXCR. Records with the same CDR3 protein are collapsed into one entry carrying the most frequent genes and DNA. The sample table contains a few hundred thousand distinct CDR3 sequences; only one count was recorded for about 39% of them. Over 45% of the sample is held by the ten biggest clonotypes. Their recognized antigens are unknown. The sample's treatment or condition label, in plain terms: in vitro stimulation with specific CMV peptide epitopes to enrich CMV-specific T cells. The sample here was cultured PBMCs, taken from culture after CMV antigen stimulation. These receptors all stem from a human donor in good health (CMV status not recorded). Some clones in this sample may be carry-over from other donors' samples.

The sample holds many counts of this clonotype. The chain joins TRBV5-1 to TRBJ2-1; 16 bases match TRBD2. This CDR3 has 17 amino acids. The V segment lost 7 bases and the J segment 6 bases; nucleotides outside the gene matches: 10. CDR1 and CDR2 from the germline V gene are SGHRS and YFSETQ. In DNA, the CDR3 is TGCGCCAGCCGGGCCGGGACTAGCGGGGGGGCTGGCAATGAGCAGTTCTTC. It specifies CASRAGTSGGAGNEQFF.

The chain carries TRBV3-1 and TRBJ2-7; D not resolved. Between the trimmed V and J ends, which lost 0 bases and 3 bases, there was a span of 9 bases. This CDR3 spans 14 amino acids. Germline assignment: CDR1 LGHDT and CDR2 YNNKEL (reference sequence). The CDR3 sequence: CASSQDPTFYEQYF. The CDR3 DNA is TGTGCCAGCAGCCAAGATCCGACCTTCTACGAGCAGTACTTC.

In DNA form, the CDR3 reads TGCGCCAGCAGTGAATGGTCGCAGGGGGTTTACGAGCAGTACTTC. As protein: CASSEWSQGVYEQYF. V usage is TRBV10-2 and J usage is TRBJ2-7; 7 bases map to TRBD1. Germline V gene sequence: CDR1 WSHSY, CDR2 SAAADI. J lost 4 bases, V lost 3 bases, and 9 bases had no gene match. The CDR3 runs 15 residues.

This chain uses TRBV28 with TRBJ1-1, with D perhaps TRBD1 (6 bases). CDR1 and CDR2 from the germline V gene are MDHEN and SYDVKM. Trimming took off 2 bases at V and 3 bases at J, with 13 bases between the two ends. The CDR3 consists of 15 residues. DNA of the CDR3: TGTGCCAGCAGTTTAGCGGCGACAGGACACACTGAAGCTTTCTTT. Translation gives CASSLAATGHTEAFF.

This clonotype was counted a few times. This chain links TRBV7-9 with TRBJ2-3; weak D call: TRBD2 (5 bases). CDR1 is SEHNR and CDR2 is FQNEAQ in the germline V gene (reference sequence). The CDR3 sequence is 13 residues long. V dropped 11 bases and J dropped 2 bases, with 14 bases sitting between them. CDR3: CASMVGNTDTQYF. CDR3 nucleotide sequence: TGTGCCTCCATGGTCGGGAACACAGATACGCAGTATTTT. Full variable domain (rest looked up from reference TRBV7-9 and TRBJ2-3): DTGVSQNPRHKITKRGQNVTFRCDPISEHNRLYWYRQTLGQGPEFLTYFQNEAQLEKSRLLSDRFSAERPKGSFSTLEIQRTEQGDSAMYLCASMVGNTDTQYFGPGTRLTVL.

This clonotype occurred a few times. The chain employs TRBV7-2 and TRBJ2-1; 10 nucleotides match TRBD2. J was trimmed by 8 bases and V by 0 bases; bases with no gene match: 7. This CDR3 has 16 residues. Germline values: CDR1 SGHTA, CDR2 FQGNSA. The CDR3: CASSLASSGGFYEQFF. The CDR3 DNA sequence: TGTGCCAGCAGCTTAGCCTCTAGCGGGGGCTTCTATGAGCAGTTCTTC.

The rearrangement links TRBV7-9 to TRBJ2-7; maybe TRBD2 (5 bases). V was pared by 6 bases and J by 0 bases, with 12 bases between. CDR1 is SEHNR, CDR2 FQNEAQ, per germline (reference sequence). The CDR3 contains 14 residues. The CDR3 sequence is CASRTTGSSYEQYF. The CDR3 region has the DNA TGTGCCAGCAGAACTACGGGATCCTCCTACGAGCAGTACTTC.

The chain's CDR3 is CASRPRPGLAGGNSYNEQFF. The CDR3 nucleotides are TGTGCCAGCAGACCAAGGCCCGGACTAGCGGGAGGGAACTCCTACAATGAGCAGTTCTTC. The chain combines TRBV6-8 with TRBJ2-1; 15 nucleotides align to TRBD2. Germline CDR1 is MNHGY and CDR2 is SAAAGT. The CDR3 runs 20 residues. J lost 0 bases, V lost 6 bases, and 12 bases had no gene match.

This clonotype was counted a few times. This chain joins TRBV12-3 or TRBV12-4 and TRBJ1-1; weak D call: TRBD1 (5 bases). This CDR3 spans 14 amino acids. The V gene lost 9 bases and the J gene lost 1 base, with 15 bases spanning the gap. The CDR3 DNA reads as TGTGCCAGTGGAGGGGAGGAGTCGAACACTGAAGCTTTCTTT. As protein: CASGGEESNTEAFF.

The chain couples TRBV11-2 to TRBJ2-1, with 14 positions matching TRBD2. Trimming at V came to 6 bases and at J to 7 bases, leaving 11 bases not matched to a gene. Per germline, CDR1 SGHAT and CDR2 FQNNGV. There are 17 residues in the CDR3. The CDR3 protein is CASSQERGLAGVNEQFF. The CDR3 DNA reads as TGTGCCAGCAGTCAAGAAAGGGGACTAGCGGGAGTTAATGAGCAGTTCTTC.

In nucleotides, the CDR3 is TGTGCCAGCAGTGAAGGTCCTCAGTCAGTCGGGCAGATGTACGAGCAGTACTTC. Protein product: CASSEGPQSVGQMYEQYF. The chain carries TRBV6-1 and TRBJ2-7; D is undetermined. V was cut by 1 base and J by 4 bases, with 23 bases left in between. CDR1 MNHNS and CDR2 SASEGT come from the germline V gene. The CDR3 covers 18 residues.

The V call is TRBV10-3, the J call TRBJ1-5, with 8 bases aligning to TRBD1. The CDR3 has 13 amino acids. Trimming took 6 bases from V and 5 from J; bases not matched to a gene: 3. The germline V gene encodes CDR1 ENHRY and CDR2 SYGVKD. The CDR3 spells CAISLDRDQPQHF. The CDR3 DNA follows: TGTGCCATCAGCCTGGACAGGGATCAGCCCCAGCATTTT.

The V and J genes are TRBV4-3 and TRBJ2-1; 10 bases align to TRBD1. V dropped 0 bases and J dropped 6; count of bases not matched to a gene: 11. CDR1 and CDR2 from the germline V gene are LGHNA and YSLEER. This CDR3 region has 18 residues. CDR3 loop: CASSQDSPGQGIINEQFF. CDR3 nucleotide sequence: TGCGCCAGCAGCCAAGATTCTCCGGGACAGGGGATAATCAATGAGCAGTTCTTC.

The gene calls are TRBV25-1 and TRBJ1-5, with TRBD1 identical over 7 bases. After removal of 4 bases from V and 1 base from J, the junction contained 4 bases not matched to a gene. CDR1 MGHDK and CDR2 SYGVNS come from the germline V gene. The length of the CDR3 is 15 residues. CDR3 protein: CASSGQGLSNQPQHF. CDR3 in DNA: TGTGCCAGCAGTGGACAGGGATTAAGCAATCAGCCCCAGCATTTT. Together with reference TRBV25-1 and TRBJ1-5, the CDR3 gives the full variable domain: EADIYQTPRYLVIGTGKKITLECSQTMGHDKMYWYQQDPGMELHLIHYSYGVNSTEKGDLSSESTVSRIRTEHFPLTLESARPSHTSQYLCASSGQGLSNQPQHFGDGTRLSIL.

A few counts support this clonotype. The chain uses TRBV28 and TRBJ1-6; 9 bases are shared with TRBD1. The CDR3 length is 16 residues. After removal of 9 bases from V and 10 bases from J, the junction contained 16 bases not matched to a gene. CDR1 is MDHEN and CDR2 is SYDVKM in the germline V gene. The CDR3 DNA is TGTGCCAGTAAGGGCGCCCCACAGGGGGCTAGATCACCCCTCCACTTT. Its translation: CASKGAPQGARSPLHF.